Following are 22 T cell receptor beta chains from one sample sequenced in a study of Graves' ophthalmopathy and Graves' hyperthyroidism. For repertoire sequencing, the TCR beta CDR3 regions were amplified from RNA transcripts. HTBI primers primed a first-round RT-PCR, and a second-round multiplex PCR followed. TCRdb used MiXCR to reprocess the multiplex PCR reads, holding one entry per CDR3 protein. Here the sample spans roughly 610,000 distinct CDR3 sequences, approximately 21% being singletons. Input material: peripheral blood. These receptors all come from a woman younger than 30 with stable Graves' hyperthyroidism. Some clones in this sample may be carry-over from other donors' samples.

The gene calls are TRBV20-1 and TRBJ1-1, with D tentatively TRBD1 (6 bases). The ends were cut back, 0 bases at V and 4 bases at J, with 15 bases in the middle. The germline V gene has CDR1 DFQATT and CDR2 SNEGSKA (reference sequence). This CDR3 has 15 amino acids. The CDR3 DNA reads as TGCAGTGCTAGAGAAGAGGGGGTAAGGGGCACTGAAGCTTTCTTT. Amino acid sequence: CSAREEGVRGTEAFF.

This chain links TRBV6-4 with TRBJ2-2, with unresolved D. CDR3 length: 14 amino acids. CDR1 is MRHNA, CDR2 SNTAGT, per germline. V was pared by 3 bases and J by 7 bases, with 12 bases between. In DNA form, the CDR3 reads TGTGCCAGCAGTGAAAAGGACGGATACGGGGAGCTGTTTTTT. Translation gives CASSEKDGYGELFF.

The gene calls are TRBV6-2 or TRBV6-3 and TRBJ1-1, with 7 bases identical to TRBD1. CDR1 is MNHEY and CDR2 is SVGEGT in the germline V gene. The CDR3 runs to 20 residues. Trimming cost V 0 bases and J 0 bases; bases outside gene matches: 16. The CDR3 coding sequence is TGTGCCAGCAGTTACTCGAGTTTAATTGGGACAGCCTTTCTGAACACTGAAGCTTTCTTT. Its protein product is CASSYSSLIGTAFLNTEAFF.

This chain links TRBV30 with TRBJ2-7, with 11 bases that match TRBD2. Germline CDR1 is GTSNPN and CDR2 is SVGIG (reference sequence). The V segment lost 5 bases and the J segment 6 bases; nucleotides outside the gene matches: 9. This CDR3 is built from 14 residues. The CDR3 DNA is TGTGCCTGGGCCACCATAGGGACTAGCGGCGAGCAGTACTTC. Translating it yields CAWATIGTSGEQYF.

This clonotype was seen only once. The J gene is TRBJ1-2, the V gene TRBV6-2 or TRBV6-3, with D unclear. Germline V gene sequence: CDR1 MNHEY, CDR2 SVGEGT. This CDR3 spans 11 amino acids. The V and J ends lost 10 bases and 3 bases respectively, with 9 bases between them. CDR3 in amino acids: CAIKDYYGYTF. As DNA, the CDR3 is TGTGCCATCAAGGATTACTATGGCTACACCTTC.

J is TRBJ2-6 and V is TRBV27, with D unresolved. Germline V lookup: CDR1 MNHEY, CDR2 SMNVEV (reference sequence). Trimming left V 4 bases short and J 2 bases short, with 9 bases between. This CDR3 region has 15 residues. Here the CDR3 DNA reads TGTGCCAGCAGTTCAACAGTAGCTGGGGCCAACGTCCTGACTTTC. It translates to CASSSTVAGANVLTF.

This clonotype was found a few times. The rearrangement uses TRBV30 and TRBJ2-7, with 8 nucleotides matching TRBD2. CDR1 is GTSNPN and CDR2 is SVGIG in the germline V gene (reference sequence). V shed 4 bases and J 1 base; nucleotides not matched to a gene: 3. CDR3 length: 13 residues. The CDR3 protein is CAWMRGVSYEQYF. In DNA form, the CDR3 reads TGTGCCTGGATGCGGGGGGTTTCCTACGAGCAGTACTTC.

The gene calls are TRBV2 and TRBJ1-1, with 8 bases that match TRBD1. The germline V gene encodes CDR1 SNHLY and CDR2 FYNNEI. Trimming cost V 9 bases and J 6 bases; bases outside gene matches: 9. The CDR3 contains 13 residues. DNA of the CDR3: TGTGCCAGTCGCCGGGACAGGACCGCTGAAGCTTTCTTT. Protein sequence: CASRRDRTAEAFF.

This clonotype showed up many times. The rearrangement links TRBV6-1 to TRBJ1-1; D is undetermined. CDR1 and CDR2 from the germline V gene are MNHNS and SASEGT. The CDR3 covers 12 residues. Trimming cost V 4 bases and J 6 bases, with 9 bases left between them. Written as DNA, the CDR3 is TGTGCCAGCAGTGTAGACGGTGCTGAAGCTTTCTTT. Translation: CASSVDGAEAFF.

The V call is TRBV20-1, the J call TRBJ1-1, with unresolved D. V lost 3 bases to trimming and J lost 2 bases, with 10 bases between them. CDR1 and CDR2 from the germline V gene are DFQATT and SNEGSKA (reference sequence). The CDR3 spans 13 residues. The CDR3 is CSASWHINTEAFF. The DNA of the CDR3 is TGCAGTGCTAGTTGGCACATAAACACTGAAGCTTTCTTT.

This clonotype has ten or more counts. The chain employs TRBV6-1 and TRBJ2-7; 8 bases are a match to TRBD1. The V gene end was trimmed by 6 bases and the J gene end by 3 bases; junction bases not matched to a gene: 10. The CDR3 sequence is 15 residues long. Germline values: CDR1 MNHNS, CDR2 SASEGT. CDR3 loop: CASSRTGRNDYEQYF. In DNA form, the CDR3 reads TGTGCCAGCAGCAGGACAGGGCGAAATGACTACGAGCAGTACTTC.

This clonotype was observed at least ten times. V and J are TRBV12-3 or TRBV12-4 and TRBJ1-1; 7 bases line up with TRBD1. V lost 9 bases to trimming and J lost 2 bases; unmatched junction nucleotides: 6. CDR3 length equals 13 residues. In DNA form, the CDR3 reads TGTGCCAGTTTGAGACAGGGTAACACTGAAGCTTTCTTT. Protein sequence: CASLRQGNTEAFF.

In its sample, this clonotype was seen many times. This chain joins TRBV2 and TRBJ1-1; D is unclear. Germline assignment: CDR1 SNHLY and CDR2 FYNNEI. This CDR3 contains 14 residues. Trimming removed 4 bases at V and 1 base at J, with 10 bases between. The CDR3 DNA follows: TGTGCCAGCAGTGTAGAACGGCCGAACACTGAAGCTTTCTTT. Its translation is CASSVERPNTEAFF.

The chain couples TRBV7-9 to TRBJ2-7; D ambiguous. Trimming left V 5 bases short and J 3 bases short, with 11 bases between. The germline gives CDR1 SEHNR, CDR2 FQNEAQ (reference sequence). The CDR3 is 13 residues long. The CDR3 nucleotides are TGTGCCAGCAGCCCCCATGAAGGCTACGAGCAGTACTTC. Translating gives CASSPHEGYEQYF.

This sequence joins TRBV18 and TRBJ1-1; no firm D call. This CDR3 has 14 residues. Trimming removed 2 bases from V and 4 bases from J, with 11 bases in between. The V gene's germline CDR1 is KGHSH and CDR2 LQKENI. Here the CDR3 DNA reads TGTGCCAGCTCACCAGAGGAGGTGGGCACTGAAGCTTTCTTT. Its translation: CASSPEEVGTEAFF.

This clonotype has ten or more counts. J is TRBJ1-5 and V is TRBV7-2; D ambiguous. The CDR3 extends over 14 amino acids. Germline CDR1 SGHTA, CDR2 FQGNSA. The V and J ends lost 5 bases and 0 bases respectively, with 8 bases between them. CDR3 loop: CASSPENSNQPQHF. The CDR3 region has the DNA TGTGCCAGCAGCCCAGAGAATAGCAATCAGCCCCAGCATTTT. Filled out from reference TRBV7-2 and TRBJ1-5, the complete variable domain reads GAGVSQSPSNKVTEKGKDVELRCDPISGHTALYWYRQSLGQGLEFLIYFQGNSAPDKSGLPSDRFSAERTGGSVSTLTIQRTQQEDSAVYLCASSPENSNQPQHFGDGTRLSIL.

This clonotype was recorded many times. The chain has TRBV2 and TRBJ2-5; D gene unclear. CDR1 and CDR2 (germline): SNHLY, FYNNEI. CDR3 length: 15 amino acids. V lost 1 base, J lost 0 bases, and 9 bases lay in between. The CDR3 nucleotides read TGTGCCAGCAGTGAAGACGGTGGGGACCAAGAGACCCAGTACTTC. It encodes CASSEDGGDQETQYF.

The rearrangement uses TRBV3-1 and TRBJ1-2, with 10 bases that match TRBD1. The CDR3 runs to 16 residues. V trimming: 4 bases; J trimming: 3 bases; junction bases outside the gene matches: 8. Germline V CDR1 and CDR2: LGHDT, YNNKEL (reference sequence). CDR3 amino acids: CASSLTTGGAYYGYTF. The CDR3 DNA reads as TGTGCCAGCAGCCTAACGACAGGGGGCGCTTACTATGGCTACACCTTC.

This clonotype has ten or more counts. The chain recombines TRBV6-1 with TRBJ1-6; 7 bases fit TRBD1. The V and J ends lost 6 bases and 10 bases, in that order; junction bases with no gene match: 6. CDR1 and CDR2 (germline): MNHNS, SASEGT. The CDR3 has 13 amino acids. CDR3 sequence (DNA): TGTGCCAGCAGCACAGGGGCCCAATCACCCCTCCACTTT. It specifies CASSTGAQSPLHF.

The V call is TRBV6-5, the J call TRBJ2-7; weak D call: TRBD2 (5 bases). The V end lost 2 bases, the J end lost 0 bases, and 11 bases lay between the germline ends. This CDR3 contains 15 residues. Germline CDR1 and CDR2: MNHEY and SVGAGI. As DNA, the CDR3 is TGTGCCAGCAGTTACCTAGCACCTAGCTCCTACGAGCAGTACTTC. Amino acid sequence: CASSYLAPSSYEQYF.

The chain employs TRBV28 and TRBJ2-7, with no clear D. Germline CDR1 and CDR2: MDHEN and SYDVKM. The CDR3 length is 16 residues. The V and J ends lost 4 bases and 4 bases respectively, with 20 bases between them. CDR3 amino acids: CASSSENNPLWYEQYF. The CDR3 coding sequence is TGTGCCAGCAGTTCAGAAAACAACCCCCTTTGGTACGAGCAGTACTTC.

The chain combines TRBV11-2 with TRBJ2-7, with TRBD2 identical over 12 bases. The CDR3 spans 15 residues. The germline CDR1 and CDR2 sequences are SGHAT and FQNNGV. V lost 5 bases and J lost 7; bases outside the gene matches: 9. This CDR3 is CASSHGLAGPGEQYF. The CDR3 coding sequence is TGTGCCAGCAGCCACGGACTAGCGGGGCCTGGGGAGCAGTACTTC.